This TCR beta chain was observed in a study of blood T cell repertoires in COVID-19. For the study at large: Both acute and convalescent COVID-19 samples were obtained from the United States, Italy and Spain. In each case, the material was cDNA or gDNA derived from T cells, B-cell-depleted T cells, or PBMCs.

This CDR3 spans 14 amino acids. V lost 3 bases to trimming and J lost 9 bases, with 12 bases between them. The V gene's germline CDR1 is KGHSH and CDR2 LQKENI. Study processing details: Reference gene primers were amplified, and this amplification served to estimate nucleated cell counts. The protocol was immunoSEQ multiplex PCR, while the TCRdb copy is restricted to in-frame clones and leaves out a portion. V, J and clone size were drawn from that table, and D and trimming were deduced from the DNA. The table records around 100,000 clones, 70% to 90% of them present only once. This clonotype was obtained from a man aged 45-60 years with active or convalescent COVID-19. The sequencing sample was made of peripheral blood. J is TRBJ1-6 and V is TRBV18; D unclear. CDR3 bases: TGTGCCAGCTCACCTGAGGCCCGTGTTTCACCCCTCCACTTT. Protein sequence: CASSPEARVSPLHF.